This TCR beta chain was sequenced for a study of human T cells and chemical hapten exposure (dated by TCRdb to the early 2020s). Study-level background: For sensitization, 2% DPC in acetone was applied to a 2 cm by 2 cm area of upper inner arm skin. Weekly therapeutic DPC doses were additionally applied to the scalp of patients throughout the approximately 25-week study period. Patch tests used Finn chambers with 0.01% DPC on the upper back, scored after 6 days by International Contact Dermatitis Research Group standards. The patient cohort, mostly female, included alopecia areata with under or over 50% scalp involvement, alopecia totalis and alopecia universalis. The libraries were sequenced as a pool, and the TCR yield per sample differed mostly because of small variations in library volumes within the pool. This study followed changes in the peripheral blood TCR repertoire in vivo during primary and secondary sensitization of alopecia patients to the hapten diphenylcyclopropenone (DPC). Blood samples were taken from patients before sensitization (week 0) and at 2, 6 and about 24 weeks after DPC sensitization. For TCR sequencing, blood came from 25 to 35 alopecia patients at anywhere from one to four time points (pre-sensitization, 2, 6 and 24 weeks). Broad study findings and their caveats: The number of TCRs above 1 in 1000 frequency did not change with DPC sensitization; there was no evidence of global repertoire structure alterations. The number of PT1 expanded TCRs positively correlated with patch test score, significant at thresholds 8, 16 and 32 but not 4. Compared with pre-sensitization or healthy control sets, expanded TCRs formed significantly more large CDR3 similarity clusters, which is consistent with antigen-driven responses. Alopecia, a presumed autoimmune disease, was present in all patients, so the immune response of the patients might differ from that of healthy individuals. Repeated subsampling changed both the strength of the expansion versus patch-test correlation and the threshold at which the correlation became significant.

Preparation of the library involved RACE. The sequencer was a NextSeq 500. During library preparation, unique molecular identifiers were attached to individual cDNA molecules so that TCRs could be counted quantitatively and reproducibly. From each blood RNA sample, both TCR alpha and TCR beta chains were sequenced. The authors processed their data as follows. The median number of TCRs per sample was 95,638, ranging from roughly 20,000 to 690,600. The Decombinator software suite was used to annotate V, J and CDR3 in the TCR reads. Every sample was subsampled to the same number of TCRs (28,000) for the PS versus PT1 abundance plots. TCRs were defined as expanded if absent before sensitization and observed at least eight times at the 2-week time point. TCRdb ran its own pipeline on the public reads, namely fastp trimming at Q25 and MiXCR clone calling, and kept in-frame beta chains. A single entry per CDR3 protein holds the most common genes and DNA from its merged rows. These V and J calls rely on TCRdb rather than the paper's analysis. This sample lists tens of thousands of distinct CDR3 sequences; 6.6% were detected once. Together, the top ten hold 1.3% of the sample.

In the paper's terms, the time point label means: patch test 2, 6 weeks after DPC sensitization. The treatment or condition label corresponds to: therapeutic diphenylcyclopropenone sensitization with weekly scalp DPC. Blood at each patch-test visit was drawn before the patch test was applied. Eligible patients were aged 18 to 70, diagnosed with alopecia, deemed suitable for DPC therapy, and excluded if pregnant. Total RNA was extracted from unfractionated whole blood that had been collected in Tempus Blood RNA tubes. In this sample, this clonotype turned up once. Its antigen is currently not known. Qualities for individual bases were not recorded, and no much larger clone is one base off. One read alone is weak evidence. The trim is 4 bases for V and 2 bases for J, with a gap of 11 bases between the germline ends. Looking up the germline V gene yields CDR1 MNHEY and CDR2 SVGEGT. The CDR3 runs 15 amino acids, cysteine and phenylalanine included. Only the CDR3 DNA stays, 45 bases, in frame from base 1.

Recombination linked TRBV6-2 or TRBV6-3 to TRBJ2-2, with no confident D gene call. The TCR sequence derives from a woman aged 30 to 39 with alopecia areata. Some clones in this sample may be carry-over from other donors' samples. The sample consisted of whole blood, taken in connection with sensitization to the hapten diphenylcyclopropenone (DPC). The CDR3 region: CASSSGRRNTGELFF. The base sequence is TGTGCCAGCAGTTCCGGACGGAGAAACACCGGGGAGCTGTTTTTT.